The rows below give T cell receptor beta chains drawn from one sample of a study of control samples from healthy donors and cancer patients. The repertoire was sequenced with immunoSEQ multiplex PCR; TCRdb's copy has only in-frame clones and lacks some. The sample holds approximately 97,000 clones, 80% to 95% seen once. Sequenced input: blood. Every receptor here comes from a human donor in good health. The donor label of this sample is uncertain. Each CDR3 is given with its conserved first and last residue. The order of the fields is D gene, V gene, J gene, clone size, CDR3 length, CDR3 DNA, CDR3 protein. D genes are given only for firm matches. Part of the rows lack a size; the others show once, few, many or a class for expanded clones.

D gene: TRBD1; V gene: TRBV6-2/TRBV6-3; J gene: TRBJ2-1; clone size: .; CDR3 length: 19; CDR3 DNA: TGTGCCAGCAGTTATCCCGCGGGACAGGGACCTAGCTCCTACAATGAGCAGTTCTTC; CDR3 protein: CASSYPAGQGPSSYNEQFF
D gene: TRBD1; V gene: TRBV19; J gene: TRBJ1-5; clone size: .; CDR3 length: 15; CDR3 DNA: TGTGCCAGTAGTATACGGCAAGGGGGCCATCAGCCCCAGCATTTT; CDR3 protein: CASSIRQGGHQPQHF
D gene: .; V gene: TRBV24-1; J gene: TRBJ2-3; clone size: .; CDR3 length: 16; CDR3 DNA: TGTGCCACCAGTGATTTGGCGTTTGGAGGCACAGATACGCAGTATTTT; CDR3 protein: CATSDLAFGGTDTQYF
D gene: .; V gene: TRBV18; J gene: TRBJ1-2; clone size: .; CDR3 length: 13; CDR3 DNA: TGTGCCAGCTCACAGGGGGGAGACTATGGCTACACCTTC; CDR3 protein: CASSQGGDYGYTF
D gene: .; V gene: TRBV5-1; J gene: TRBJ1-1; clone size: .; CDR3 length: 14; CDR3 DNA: TGCGCCAGCTTCGGGGGATCGTTGAACACTGAAGCTTTCTTT; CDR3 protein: CASFGGSLNTEAFF
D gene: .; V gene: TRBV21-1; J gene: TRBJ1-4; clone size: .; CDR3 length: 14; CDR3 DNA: TGTGCCAGCAGATTGAGGAGGGGTTATGAAAAACTGTTTTTT; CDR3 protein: CASRLRRGYEKLFF
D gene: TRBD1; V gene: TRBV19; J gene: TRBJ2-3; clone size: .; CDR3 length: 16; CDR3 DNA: TGTGCCAGTAGTATTACAGGGGGCGCGTTATCAGATACGCAGTATTTT; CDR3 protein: CASSITGGALSDTQYF
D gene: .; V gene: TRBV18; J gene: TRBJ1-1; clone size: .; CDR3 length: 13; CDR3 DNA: TGTGCCAGCTCCCCGAAGGAGTCAGGTGAAGCTTTCTTT; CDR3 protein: CASSPKESGEAFF
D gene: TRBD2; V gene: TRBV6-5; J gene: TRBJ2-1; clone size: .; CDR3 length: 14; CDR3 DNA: TGTGCCAGCGGACTAGCGGGGGGAACAGATGAGCAGTTCTTC; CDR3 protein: CASGLAGGTDEQFF
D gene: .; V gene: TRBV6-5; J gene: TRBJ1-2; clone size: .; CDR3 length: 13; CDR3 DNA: TGTGCCAGCAGGCGAGATTATGGAGAGGGCTACACCTTC; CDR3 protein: CASRRDYGEGYTF
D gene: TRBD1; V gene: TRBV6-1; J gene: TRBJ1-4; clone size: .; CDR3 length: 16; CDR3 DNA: TGTGCCAGCAGTGAAGCTCCGGGACAGGGGGTTGAAAAACTGTTTTTT; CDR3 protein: CASSEAPGQGVEKLFF
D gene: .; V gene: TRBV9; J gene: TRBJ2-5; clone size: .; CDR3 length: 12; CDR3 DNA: TGTGCCAGCAGCCCCCAAGCCGGGACCCAGTACTTC; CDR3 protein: CASSPQAGTQYF
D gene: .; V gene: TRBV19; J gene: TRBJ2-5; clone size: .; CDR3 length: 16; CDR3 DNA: TGTGCCAGTAGTATAAAGGAGTATCCTTACACAGAGACCCAGTACTTC; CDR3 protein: CASSIKEYPYTETQYF
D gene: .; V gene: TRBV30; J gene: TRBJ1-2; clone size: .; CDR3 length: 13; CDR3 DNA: TGTGCCTGGAGTGTAAGGGCAGGGGAAGGCTACACCTTC; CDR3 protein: CAWSVRAGEGYTF
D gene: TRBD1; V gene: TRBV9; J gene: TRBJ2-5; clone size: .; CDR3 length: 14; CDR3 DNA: TGTGCCAGCAGCGCCACAGGGGGCGGGGAGACCCAGTACTTC; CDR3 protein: CASSATGGGETQYF
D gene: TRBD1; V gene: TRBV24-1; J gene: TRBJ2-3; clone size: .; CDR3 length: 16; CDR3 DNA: TGTGCCACCAGTGATTCCGGGACAGGGGGCACAGATACGCAGTATTTT; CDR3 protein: CATSDSGTGGTDTQYF
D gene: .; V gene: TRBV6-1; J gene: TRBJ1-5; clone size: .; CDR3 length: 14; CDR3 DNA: TGTGCCAGCAGTGACCGTAGCGGCAATCAGCCCCAGCATTTT; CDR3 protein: CASSDRSGNQPQHF
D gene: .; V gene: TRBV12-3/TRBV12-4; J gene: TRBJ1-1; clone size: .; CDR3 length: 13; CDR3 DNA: TGTGCCAGCAGCCTTGGAGGGAACACTGAAGCTTTCTTT; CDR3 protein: CASSLGGNTEAFF
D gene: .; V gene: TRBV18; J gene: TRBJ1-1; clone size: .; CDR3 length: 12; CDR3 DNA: TGTGCCAGCTCACCACTAGGGACTGAAGCTTTCTTT; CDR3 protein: CASSPLGTEAFF
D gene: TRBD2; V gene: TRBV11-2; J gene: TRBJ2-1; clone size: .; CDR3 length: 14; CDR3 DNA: TGTGCCAGCAGCCTAAATCTAGCGGGGGGGCCTTGCTTCTTC; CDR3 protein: CASSLNLAGGPCFF
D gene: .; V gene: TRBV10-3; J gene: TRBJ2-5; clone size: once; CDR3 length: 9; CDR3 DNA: TGTGCCATCAGAGAGACCCAGTACTTC; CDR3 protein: CAIRETQYF
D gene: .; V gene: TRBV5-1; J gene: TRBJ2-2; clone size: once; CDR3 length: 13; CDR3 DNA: TGCGCCAGCAGCCTTGAATGGACAGGGGAGCTGTTTTTT; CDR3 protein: CASSLEWTGELFF
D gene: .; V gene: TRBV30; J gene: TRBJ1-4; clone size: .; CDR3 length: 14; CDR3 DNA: TGTGCCTGGAGTGTCCGGACTGGGAATGAAAAACTGTTTTTT; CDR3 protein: CAWSVRTGNEKLFF
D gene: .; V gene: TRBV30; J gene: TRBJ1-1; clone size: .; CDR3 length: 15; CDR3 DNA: TGTGCCTGGAGGGCAGGTGGACACCTGAACACTGAAGCTTTCTTT; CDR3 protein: CAWRAGGHLNTEAFF
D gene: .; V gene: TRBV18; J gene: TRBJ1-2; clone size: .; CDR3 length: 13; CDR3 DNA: TGTGCCAGCTCACTCCCGGGAGCCTATGGCTACACCTTC; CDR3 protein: CASSLPGAYGYTF
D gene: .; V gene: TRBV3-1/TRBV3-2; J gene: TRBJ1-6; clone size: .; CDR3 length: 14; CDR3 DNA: TGTGCCAGCAGCCAAGTTTGGGGAAATTCACCCCTCCACTTT; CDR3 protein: CASSQVWGNSPLHF
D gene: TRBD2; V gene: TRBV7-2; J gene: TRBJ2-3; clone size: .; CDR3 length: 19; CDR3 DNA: TGTGCCAGCAGTCGCCTCGGGGGAGGGACCATCCTCGGCACAGATACGCAGTATTTT; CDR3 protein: CASSRLGGGTILGTDTQYF
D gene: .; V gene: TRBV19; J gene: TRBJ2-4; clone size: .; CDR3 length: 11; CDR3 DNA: TGTGCCAGTAGTATTTTGAACATTCAGTACTTC; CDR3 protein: CASSILNIQYF